This section outlines one T cell receptor (beta chain) sequence together with its context. The protocol was immunoSEQ multiplex PCR, while the TCRdb copy is restricted to in-frame clones and leaves out a portion. This sample has about 82,000 clones, with more than 70% found just once. These data originate in a study of OX40 agonist ivuxolimab in advanced cancers. Germline CDR1 MNHEY, CDR2 SVGAGI. Trimming shortened V by 0 bases and J by 2 bases, and 8 bases separated the two germline ends. The CDR3 is made up of 16 amino acids. The origin of this receptor is an adult with an advanced solid tumor such as melanoma, head and neck, liver or kidney cancer. The V gene is TRBV6-5, the J gene TRBJ2-6; D possibly matches TRBD1 or TRBD2 (5 bases each). The starting material was CD4+ or CD8+ T cells sorted from blood, obtained in a trial of the OX40 agonist ivuxolimab. CDR3 sequence reads: CASSYSRGAGANVLTF. The CDR3 DNA reads as TGTGCCAGCAGTTACTCGAGAGGGGCTGGGGCCAACGTCCTGACTTTC.